The 3 T cell receptor beta chains in this list originate from one sample, sequenced in a study of siplizumab effects on memory and regulatory T cells (dated by TCRdb to between 2018 and 2021). Library preparation used the immunoSEQ multiplex PCR assay. TCRdb retrieved this table from immuneACCESS and kept in-frame rearrangements only. Not all clones are present; in checked studies, unresolved V genes account for under half, and no reason is known for the remainder. In all, the sample holds about 56,000 clones, and just over 95% of those were seen once. Less than 1.1% of the sample is taken by the ten largest. The sequencing sample was made of naive CD8+ T cells sorted from blood. According to the study, the label for this sample's cell subset or site signals: unstimulated naive T cells. The receptors originated from a human donor in good health.

The V call is TRBV4-2, the J call TRBJ2-3; possibly TRBD1 or TRBD2 for D (5 bases each). From germline, CDR1 is LGHNA and CDR2 YNFKEQ. This CDR3 is 19 amino acids long. Trimming removed 6 bases at V and 0 bases at J, with 25 bases between. CDR3 bases: TGTGCCAGCAGGCTGTGGGGGTCACATAGGGGCCATAGCACAGATACGCAGTATTTT. It codes for CASRLWGSHRGHSTDTQYF.

The chain joins TRBV11-3 to TRBJ2-7, with unresolved D. V was shortened by 1 base and J by 5 bases, with 9 bases between the two germline ends. CDR1 and CDR2 (germline): SGHNT, YENEEA. CDR3 length: 13 residues. CDR3 in amino acids: CASSLVVGNEQYF. CDR3 coding DNA: TGTGCCAGCAGCTTAGTAGTAGGGAACGAGCAGTACTTC. Full variable domain (missing parts from reference TRBV11-3 and TRBJ2-7): EAGVVQSPRYKIIEKKQPVAFWCNPISGHNTLYWYLQNLGQGPELLIRYENEEAVDDSQLPKDRFSAERLKGVDSTLKIQPAELGDSAVYLCASSLVVGNEQYFGPGTRLTVT.

The chain couples TRBV7-9 to TRBJ2-3; 13 bases match TRBD2. The germline gives CDR1 SEHNR, CDR2 FQNEAQ (reference sequence). Trimming at V came to 5 bases and at J to 1 base, leaving 6 bases not matched to a gene. This CDR3 region has 17 residues. The CDR3 loop reads CASSGLAGEAGTDTQYF. In DNA, the CDR3 is TGTGCCAGCAGCGGACTAGCGGGAGAGGCGGGCACAGATACGCAGTATTTT.